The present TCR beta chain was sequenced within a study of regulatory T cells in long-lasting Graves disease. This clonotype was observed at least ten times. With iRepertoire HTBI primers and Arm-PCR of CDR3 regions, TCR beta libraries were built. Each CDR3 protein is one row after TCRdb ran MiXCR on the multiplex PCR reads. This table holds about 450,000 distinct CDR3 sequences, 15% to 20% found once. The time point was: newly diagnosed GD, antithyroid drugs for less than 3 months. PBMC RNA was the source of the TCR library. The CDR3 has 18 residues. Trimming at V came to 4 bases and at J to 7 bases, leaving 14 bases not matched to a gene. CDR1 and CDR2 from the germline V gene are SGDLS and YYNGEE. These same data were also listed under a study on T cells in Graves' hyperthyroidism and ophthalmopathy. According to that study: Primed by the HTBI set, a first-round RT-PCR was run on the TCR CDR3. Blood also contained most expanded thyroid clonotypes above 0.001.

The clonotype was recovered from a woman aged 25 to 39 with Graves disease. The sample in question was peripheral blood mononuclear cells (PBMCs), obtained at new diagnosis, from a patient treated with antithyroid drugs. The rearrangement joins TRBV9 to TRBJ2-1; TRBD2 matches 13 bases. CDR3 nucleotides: TGTGCCAGCAGCCCTACAGGGCAGGGACTAGCGGGGAGGAATGAGCAGTTCTTC. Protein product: CASSPTGQGLAGRNEQFF.